A few counts support the clone carrying this T cell receptor beta chain. The CDR3 totals 14 residues. Trimming cost V 2 bases and J 5 bases, with 11 bases left between them. Germline V gene data show CDR1 as SGDLS and CDR2 as YYNGEE. TCRdb re-analysed the RT-PCR reads in MiXCR, keeping a single row per CDR3 protein. The sample has around 700,000 distinct CDR3 sequences; over 12% are singletons. The sample comprised memory CD4+ T cells from blood. This sequence joins TRBV9 and TRBJ2-1; D uncertain. The sequence came from a female donor in good health, serving as a healthy control. DNA of the CDR3: TGTGCCAGCAGCGTTTCAACCGCTAACAATGAGCAGTTCTTC. As protein: CASSVSTANNEQFF.